The 20 T cell receptor beta chains given below trace back to one sample, sequenced in a study of glioma-infiltrating T cells after dendritic cell vaccination. Assay used: immunoSEQ multiplex PCR; TCRdb lists only in-frame clones, some missing. The table records more than 95,000 clones, more than 80% of them present only once. This material consisted of blood, taken before dendritic cell vaccination. These receptors all come from a human donor with glioblastoma.

This rearrangement joins TRBV10-3 to TRBJ2-1, with 10 bases lining up with TRBD2. Germline values: CDR1 ENHRY, CDR2 SYGVKD. Trimming removed 10 bases from V and 9 bases from J; junction bases left unmatched: 12. The CDR3 runs to 14 residues. CDR3 protein: CATVEGAGGPEQFF. DNA for the CDR3: TGTGCCACCGTCGAGGGAGCGGGGGGGCCTGAGCAGTTCTTC.

The chain joins TRBV25-1 to TRBJ1-2; 9 nucleotides line up with TRBD1. The V gene end was trimmed by 8 bases and the J gene end by 5 bases; junction bases not matched to a gene: 12. CDR1 and CDR2 from the germline V gene are MGHDK and SYGVNS. The CDR3 extends over 15 amino acids. The CDR3 DNA reads as TGTGCCAGCCTGGGGGGGACAGGGTCAGGGTATGGCTACACCTTC. Translating it yields CASLGGTGSGYGYTF.

V and J are TRBV30 and TRBJ2-1, with no clear D. The CDR3 runs to 13 residues. Trimming took off 3 bases at V and 8 bases at J, with 14 bases between the two ends. Germline CDR1 and CDR2: GTSNPN and SVGIG (reference sequence). CDR3 amino acids: CAWSPSIGYEQFF. In DNA form, the CDR3 reads TGTGCCTGGAGCCCCTCGATCGGTTATGAGCAGTTCTTC.

The rearrangement uses TRBV5-1 and TRBJ2-7; D not resolved. The CDR3 runs 13 residues. V was clipped by 7 bases and J by 6 bases, with 17 bases between them. Looked up from germline, CDR1 is SGHRS and CDR2 is YFSETQ. This CDR3 is CASRPTVTGEQYF. The CDR3 DNA is TGCGCCAGCCGCCCGACGGTGACGGGCGAGCAGTACTTC.

The chain has TRBV11-2 and TRBJ2-5; 12 nucleotides line up with TRBD2. Germline lookup yields CDR1 SGHAT and CDR2 FQNNGV. CDR3 length equals 15 residues. J was trimmed by 1 base and V by 8 bases; bases with no gene match: 5. CDR3 amino acids: CASSKLAGGQETQYF. For the CDR3, the DNA is TGTGCCAGCTCGAAACTAGCGGGGGGCCAAGAGACCCAGTACTTC.

The J gene is TRBJ2-2, the V gene TRBV7-2, with 8 bases matching TRBD2. The V gene's germline CDR1 is SGHTA and CDR2 FQGNSA. This CDR3 has 15 residues. The V segment lost 0 bases and the J segment 4 bases; nucleotides outside the gene matches: 1. CDR3 DNA sequence: TGTGCCAGCAGCTTAGCAAGCGGGGGCACCGGGGAGCTGTTTTTT. Its translation is CASSLASGGTGELFF.

The chain recombines TRBV4-3 with TRBJ2-7, with 10 bases matching TRBD2. V lost 0 bases and J lost 9; bases outside the gene matches: 11. CDR1 LGHNA and CDR2 YSLEER come from the germline V gene. The CDR3 contains 16 residues. This CDR3 is CASSQDFPSGGLGQYF. In DNA form, the CDR3 reads TGCGCCAGCAGCCAAGATTTCCCTAGCGGGGGTCTAGGGCAGTACTTC.

CDR3 coding DNA: TGTGCCACCAGAAGCGGACGGGGGTATTCACCCCTCCACTTT. Protein product: CATRSGRGYSPLHF. The chain employs TRBV15 and TRBJ1-6, with D possibly TRBD1 on 5 matching bases. Trimming removed 6 bases at V and 8 bases at J, with 14 bases between. CDR1 and CDR2 from the germline V gene are LNHNV and YYDKDF (reference sequence). The CDR3 consists of 14 residues.

The CDR3 nucleotides read TGTGCCAGTAGTATTGGGACAGGGGGTTTCTACACCTTC. This translates into CASSIGTGGFYTF. This chain links TRBV19 with TRBJ1-2; 11 bases are shared with TRBD1. V was pared by 3 bases and J by 10 bases, with 4 bases of the junction left unmatched. The CDR3 sequence is 13 residues long. The germline V gene encodes CDR1 LNHDA and CDR2 SQIVND (reference sequence).

This clone was seen a single time. The chain uses TRBV5-1 and TRBJ1-5; tentatively, D is TRBD1 (5 bases). Deletions cut 0 bases from V and 2 bases from J, with 9 bases between. The CDR3 totals 15 residues. Germline-derived CDR1 and CDR2 are SGHRS and YFSETQ. The CDR3 DNA reads TGCGCCAGCAGCTTGGGGGGCGTTGGCAATCAGCCCCAGCATTTT. Translation: CASSLGGVGNQPQHF.

This chain joins TRBV2 and TRBJ1-3; D not certain. Germline V CDR1 and CDR2: SNHLY, FYNNEI. V was clipped by 9 bases and J by 2 bases, with 14 bases between them. The CDR3 has 14 residues. The CDR3, as DNA: TGTGCCAGTTCTGGAGCGGGAGCTGGAAACACCATATATTTT. This codes for CASSGAGAGNTIYF.

This rearrangement joins TRBV4-1 to TRBJ2-4, with a weak D call TRBD1 (6 bases). Trimming took off 0 bases at V and 8 bases at J, with 17 bases between the two ends. Germline V CDR1 and CDR2: MGHRA, YSYEKL. This CDR3 is 16 amino acids long. The CDR3 sequence is CASSQERAGDMHIQYF. The CDR3 DNA reads TGCGCCAGCAGCCAAGAAAGGGCAGGGGACATGCACATTCAGTACTTC.

The chain employs TRBV6-6 and TRBJ2-1; 8 nucleotides align to TRBD1. The CDR3 sequence is 12 residues long. V dropped 6 bases and J dropped 7; count of bases not matched to a gene: 2. Germline values: CDR1 MNHNY, CDR2 SVGAGI (reference sequence). CDR3 loop: CASSRGQNEQFF. CDR3 sequence (DNA): TGTGCCAGCAGCAGGGGGCAAAATGAGCAGTTCTTC.

The gene calls are TRBV9 and TRBJ2-7; 7 nucleotides agree with TRBD2. CDR3 length: 14 residues. V gave up 0 bases and J gave up 6 bases; unmatched junction bases: 6. Germline lookup yields CDR1 SGDLS and CDR2 YYNGEE. Here the CDR3 DNA reads TGTGCCAGCAGCGTAGTGTCTAGCGGACCCGAGCAGTACTTC. It encodes CASSVVSSGPEQYF.

The V and J genes are TRBV30 and TRBJ1-2; D gene ambiguous. This CDR3 has 15 amino acids. Germline V lookup: CDR1 GTSNPN, CDR2 SVGIG (reference sequence). V dropped 3 bases and J dropped 7 bases, with 21 bases sitting between them. The DNA of the CDR3 is TGTGCCTGGAGACTCCGAGGGAAAACACGGGGTGGCTACACCTTC. This codes for CAWRLRGKTRGGYTF.

The genes are TRBV5-6 and TRBJ2-5; a weak D match, TRBD2 (6 bases). Per germline, CDR1 SGHDT and CDR2 YYEEEE. The V end was cut by 4 bases, the J end by 0 bases, with 7 bases between. The CDR3 has 13 residues. CDR3 bases: TGTGCCAGCAGCGCGGGACACCAAGAGACCCAGTACTTC. Translating gives CASSAGHQETQYF.

The chain employs TRBV21-1 and TRBJ2-1; TRBD1, the D gene given by the table, was not confirmed from the DNA. TRBV21-1 is classified as a pseudogene. This CDR3 contains 18 residues. CDR3 nucleotide sequence: TGTGCCAGCAGCAAAGCCCCGGGACAGGGGGTTCCCTACAATGAGCAGTTCTTC. As protein: CASSKAPGQGVPYNEQFF.

The chain employs TRBV9 and TRBJ2-7; the D is unclear. This CDR3 is 13 amino acids long. Germline V gene data show CDR1 as SGDLS and CDR2 as YYNGEE. Trimming removed 0 bases at V and 3 bases at J, with 7 bases between. CDR3 sequence reads: CASSVGDGYEQYF. CDR3 DNA sequence: TGTGCCAGCAGCGTAGGCGATGGCTACGAGCAGTACTTC.

The chain combines TRBV7-8 with TRBJ2-7, with 8 bases aligning to TRBD1. CDR3 length: 15 amino acids. Per the germline V gene, CDR1 is SGHVS and CDR2 is FQNEAQ. The ends lost 8 bases at V and 3 bases at J; junction bases unmatched: 12. The CDR3 nucleotides are TGTGCCAGCTACTCGAATAACAGGGGGAACTACGAGCAGTACTTC. This gives the protein CASYSNNRGNYEQYF.

The J gene is TRBJ2-3, the V gene TRBV7-2, with D possibly being TRBD2 (5 bases). This CDR3 has 15 amino acids. V was clipped by 5 bases and J by 0 bases, with 12 bases between them. Germline assignment: CDR1 SGHTA and CDR2 FQGNSA. CDR3 nucleotides: TGTGCCAGCAGCCCGGACTGGTCGAGCACAGATACGCAGTATTTT. Protein: CASSPDWSSTDTQYF.